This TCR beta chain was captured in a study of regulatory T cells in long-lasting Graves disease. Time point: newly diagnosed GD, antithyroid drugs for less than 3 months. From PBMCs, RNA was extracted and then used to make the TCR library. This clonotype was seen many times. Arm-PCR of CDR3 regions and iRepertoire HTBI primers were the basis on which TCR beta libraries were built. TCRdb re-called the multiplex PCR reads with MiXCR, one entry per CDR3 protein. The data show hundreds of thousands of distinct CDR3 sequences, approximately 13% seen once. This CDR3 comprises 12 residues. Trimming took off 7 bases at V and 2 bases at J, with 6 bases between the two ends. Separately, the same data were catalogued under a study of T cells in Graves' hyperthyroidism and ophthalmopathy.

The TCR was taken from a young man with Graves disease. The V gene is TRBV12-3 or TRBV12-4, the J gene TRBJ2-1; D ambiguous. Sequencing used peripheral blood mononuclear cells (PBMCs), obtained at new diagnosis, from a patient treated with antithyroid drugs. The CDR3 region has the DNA TGTGCCAGCATAGGGCCCTACAATGAGCAGTTCTTC. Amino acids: CASIGPYNEQFF.